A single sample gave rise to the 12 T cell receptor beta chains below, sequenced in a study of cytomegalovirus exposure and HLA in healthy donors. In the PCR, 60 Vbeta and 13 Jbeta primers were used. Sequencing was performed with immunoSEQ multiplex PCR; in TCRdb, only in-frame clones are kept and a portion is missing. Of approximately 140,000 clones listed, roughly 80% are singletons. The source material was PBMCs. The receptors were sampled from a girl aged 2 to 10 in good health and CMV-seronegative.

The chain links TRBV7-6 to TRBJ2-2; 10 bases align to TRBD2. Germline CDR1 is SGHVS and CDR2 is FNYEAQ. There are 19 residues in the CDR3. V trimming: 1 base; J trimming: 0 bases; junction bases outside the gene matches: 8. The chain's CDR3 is CASSLGLAGAPPNTGELFF. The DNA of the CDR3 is TGTGCCAGCAGCTTAGGTCTAGCGGGGGCCCCGCCGAACACCGGGGAGCTGTTTTTT.

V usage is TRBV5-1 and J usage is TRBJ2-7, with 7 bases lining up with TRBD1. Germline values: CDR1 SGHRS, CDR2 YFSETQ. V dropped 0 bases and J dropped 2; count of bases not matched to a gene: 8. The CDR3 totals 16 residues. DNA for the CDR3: TGCGCCAGCAGCTTGGGCAGAGGGGACAGCGCCTACGAGCAGTACTTC. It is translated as CASSLGRGDSAYEQYF.

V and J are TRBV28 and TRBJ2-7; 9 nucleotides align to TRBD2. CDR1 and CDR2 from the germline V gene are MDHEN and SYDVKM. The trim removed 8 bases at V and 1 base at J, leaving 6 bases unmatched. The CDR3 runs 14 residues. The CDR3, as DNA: TGTGCCAGCGGTAGCGGGAGCGCATCCTACGAGCAGTACTTC. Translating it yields CASGSGSASYEQYF. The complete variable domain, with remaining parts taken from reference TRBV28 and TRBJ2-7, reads DVKVTQSSRYLVKRTGEKVFLECVQDMDHENMFWYRQDPGLGLRLIYFSYDVKMKEKGDIPEGYSVSREKKERFSLILESASTNQTSMYLCASGSGSASYEQYFGPGTRLTVT.

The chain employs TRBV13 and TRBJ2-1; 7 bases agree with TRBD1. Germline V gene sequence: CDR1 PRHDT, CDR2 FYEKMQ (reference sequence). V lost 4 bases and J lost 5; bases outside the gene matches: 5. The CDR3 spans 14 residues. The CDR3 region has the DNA TGTGCCAGCAGCTCAGACAGGGAGAACAATGAGCAGTTCTTC. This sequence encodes CASSSDRENNEQFF.

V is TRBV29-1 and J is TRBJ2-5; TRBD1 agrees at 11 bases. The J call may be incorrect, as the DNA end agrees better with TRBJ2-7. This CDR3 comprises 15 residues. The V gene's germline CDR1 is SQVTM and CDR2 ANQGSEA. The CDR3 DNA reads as TGCAGCGTTGAAGAAGGCGGACAGGGGGCTGACGAGCAGTACTTC. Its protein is CSVEEGGQGADEQYF.

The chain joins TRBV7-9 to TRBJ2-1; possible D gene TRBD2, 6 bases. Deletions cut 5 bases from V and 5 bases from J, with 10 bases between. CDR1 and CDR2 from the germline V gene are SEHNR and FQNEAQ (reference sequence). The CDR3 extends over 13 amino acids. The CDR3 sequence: CASSPAGNNEQFF. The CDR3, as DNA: TGTGCCAGCAGCCCGGCGGGGAACAATGAGCAGTTCTTC.

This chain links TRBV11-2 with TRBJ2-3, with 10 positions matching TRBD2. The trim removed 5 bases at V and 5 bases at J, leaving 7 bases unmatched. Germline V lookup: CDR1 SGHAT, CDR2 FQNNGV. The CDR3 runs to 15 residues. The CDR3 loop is CASSPGLAEVDTQYF. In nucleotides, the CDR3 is TGTGCCAGCAGCCCTGGACTAGCGGAAGTAGATACGCAGTATTTT.

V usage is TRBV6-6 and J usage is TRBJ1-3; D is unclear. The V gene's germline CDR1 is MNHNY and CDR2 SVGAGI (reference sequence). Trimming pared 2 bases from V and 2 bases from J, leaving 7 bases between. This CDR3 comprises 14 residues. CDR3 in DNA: TGTGCCAGCAGTTACGGCAAAACTGGAAACACCATATATTTT. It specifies CASSYGKTGNTIYF.

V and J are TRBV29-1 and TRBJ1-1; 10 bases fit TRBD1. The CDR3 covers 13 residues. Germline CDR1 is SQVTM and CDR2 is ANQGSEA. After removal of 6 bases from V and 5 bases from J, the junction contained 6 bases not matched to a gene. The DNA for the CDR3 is TGCAGCGTGGGACAGGGGAGCGGTACTGAAGCTTTCTTT. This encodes CSVGQGSGTEAFF.

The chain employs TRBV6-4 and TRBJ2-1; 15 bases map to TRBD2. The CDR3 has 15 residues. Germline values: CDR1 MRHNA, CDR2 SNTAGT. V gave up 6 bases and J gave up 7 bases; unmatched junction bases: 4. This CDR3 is CASSTGTSGGNEQFF. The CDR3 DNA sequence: TGTGCCAGCAGCACCGGGACTAGCGGGGGGAATGAGCAGTTCTTC.

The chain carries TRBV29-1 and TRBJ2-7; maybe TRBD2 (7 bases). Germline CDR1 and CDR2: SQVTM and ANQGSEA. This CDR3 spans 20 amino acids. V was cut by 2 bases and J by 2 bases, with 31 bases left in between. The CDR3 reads CSVETTKGHNTEGGPYEQYF. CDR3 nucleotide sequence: TGCAGCGTTGAAACCACAAAGGGGCACAATACCGAGGGGGGGCCCTACGAGCAGTACTTC.

CDR3 region: CASSDPGLAGGPNEQFF. The CDR3 DNA reads TGTGCCAGCAGTGACCCCGGACTAGCGGGGGGGCCCAATGAGCAGTTCTTC. This chain connects TRBV25-1 to TRBJ2-1; 15 positions agree with TRBD2. Germline V gene sequence: CDR1 MGHDK, CDR2 SYGVNS. The CDR3 consists of 17 residues. V lost 3 bases to trimming and J lost 6 bases; unmatched junction nucleotides: 6.